Below, one TCR beta chain is given with its context. The antigen is not known. CDR3 length: 14 residues. The germline V and J ends were trimmed by 7 bases and 2 bases, with 14 bases remaining between them. Germline CDR1 SGHAT, CDR2 FQNNGV. The sample belongs to a study of cytomegalovirus exposure and HLA in healthy donors. Study-wide points: Three chains linked to CMV were shown in vitro to be specific for CMV antigens. Later genetic work tied a missense DCLRE1C variant to beta-chain V and J trimming. In an earlier analysis, most TCR beta V segments were productive about 87% or about 30% of the time. Researchers catalogued approximately 170 TCR beta chains as cytomegalovirus-associated.

This PCR relied on a set of 60 Vbeta primers and 13 Jbeta primers. TCRdb's copy holds only in-frame clones and misses some; the assay was immunoSEQ multiplex PCR. The repertoire holds about 130,000 clones, with around three quarters as singletons. Sequenced input: PBMCs. The chain couples TRBV11-2 to TRBJ1-1; a possible D gene is TRBD1 (5 bases). The receptor was isolated from a man aged 35 to 55 in good health and CMV-seropositive. The chain's CDR3 is CASTGWDSNTEAFF. The CDR3 nucleotides read TGTGCCAGCACCGGGTGGGACTCAAACACTGAAGCTTTCTTT.